This T cell receptor (beta chain) comes out of a study of molecular identifiers for immune sequencing clone quantification. A CD8+CD4-CCR7+CD45RA+ phenotype served as the sorting definition for naive CD8 T cells. TCRdb reprocessed the PCR reads with MiXCR, giving one entry per CDR3 protein. The data show some 91,000 distinct CDR3 sequences, around 24% seen once. The sequenced sample was naive CD8+ T cells from blood, with Jurkat cell RNA spiked in. The subset: FACS-sorted CD8+CD4-CCR7+CD45RA+ naive T cells. This TCR was sampled from a human donor in good health. Some libraries in this study had Jurkat cell RNA spiked in.

This chain's CDR3 is CASSLSASQEPQYF. CDR3 in DNA: TGTGCCAGCAGCTTATCTGCATCCCAAGAACCCCAGTACTTC. The chain uses TRBV7-9 and TRBJ2-5; D not resolved. Germline CDR1 reads SEHNR; CDR2 reads FQNEAQ (reference sequence). This CDR3 has 14 amino acids. V was trimmed by 2 bases and J by 9 bases, leaving 16 bases between them.